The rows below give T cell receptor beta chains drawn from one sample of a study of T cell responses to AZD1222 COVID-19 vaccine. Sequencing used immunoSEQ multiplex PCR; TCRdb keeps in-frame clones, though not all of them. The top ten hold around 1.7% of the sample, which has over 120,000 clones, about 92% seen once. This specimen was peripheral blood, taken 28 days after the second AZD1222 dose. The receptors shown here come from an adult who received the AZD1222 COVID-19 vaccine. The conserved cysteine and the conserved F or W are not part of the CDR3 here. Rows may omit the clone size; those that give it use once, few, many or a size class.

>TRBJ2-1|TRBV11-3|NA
ASSPSGGPTAVEQF
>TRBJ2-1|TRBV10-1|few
ASSEDGLQGNEQF
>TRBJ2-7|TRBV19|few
ASSMGTSFYEQY
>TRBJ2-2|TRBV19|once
ASSTSWGAGSGGELF
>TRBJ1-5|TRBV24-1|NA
ATSDLASNQPQH
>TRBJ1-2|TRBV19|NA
ASTLLGGQPNYGYT
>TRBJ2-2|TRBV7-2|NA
ASSLVGLNTGELF
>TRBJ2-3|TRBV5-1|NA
ASSFEGADTQY
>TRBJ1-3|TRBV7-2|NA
ASSLVAGAAGNTIY
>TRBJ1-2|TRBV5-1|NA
ASSLEQPEDYGYT
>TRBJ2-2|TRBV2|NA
ASSSARERTGELF
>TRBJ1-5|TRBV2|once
ASTERINQPQH
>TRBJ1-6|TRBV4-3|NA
ASSQGRVNSPLH
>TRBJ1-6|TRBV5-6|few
ASSTYRTAVNSPLH
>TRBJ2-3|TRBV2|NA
ASSAEGTDTQY
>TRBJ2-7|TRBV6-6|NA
ASSISPGQGGEQY
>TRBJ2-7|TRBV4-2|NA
ASSRRLAGGITSSYEQY
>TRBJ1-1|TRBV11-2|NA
ASSFLPRTEAF
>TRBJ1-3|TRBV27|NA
ASSPLGAGSSGNTIY
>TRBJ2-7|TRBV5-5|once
ASSLAPRDEQY
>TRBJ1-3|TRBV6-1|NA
ASSEGPSGNTIY
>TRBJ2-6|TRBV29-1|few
SVTGTGANVLT
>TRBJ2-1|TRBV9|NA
ASSSLAGAYNEQF
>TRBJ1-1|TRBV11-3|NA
ASSFSGANTEAF
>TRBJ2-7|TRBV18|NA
ASSPAGQGSTY
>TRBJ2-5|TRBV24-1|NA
ATSDPGQGEETQY
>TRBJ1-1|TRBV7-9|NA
ASSPEGQRNTEAF
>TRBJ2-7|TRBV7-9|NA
ASSLSSGSGMDEQY
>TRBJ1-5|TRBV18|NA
ASSPQGSLSNQPQH
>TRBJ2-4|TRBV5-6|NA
ASSLRTGRERSHKNIQY
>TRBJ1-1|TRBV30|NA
AWSVPGNTEAF
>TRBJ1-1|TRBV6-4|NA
ASKPGSMNTEAF
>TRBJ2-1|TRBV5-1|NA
ASSLGGLAGGHEQF
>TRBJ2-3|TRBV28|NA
ASSLGTGLDTQY
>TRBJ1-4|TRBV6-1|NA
ASSEVGATNEKLF
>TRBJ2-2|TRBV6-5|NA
ATLGQANTGELF
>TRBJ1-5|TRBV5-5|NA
ASSGGSNQPQH
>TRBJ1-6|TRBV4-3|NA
ASSQVRGRSPLH
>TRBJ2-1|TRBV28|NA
ATEAGGQISYNEQF
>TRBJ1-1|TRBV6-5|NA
ASSYSARVATEAF
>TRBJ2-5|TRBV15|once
ATSTSRGLQETQY
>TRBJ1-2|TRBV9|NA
ASSVQHYGYT
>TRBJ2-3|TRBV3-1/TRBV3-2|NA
ASSQKTSGSSDTQY
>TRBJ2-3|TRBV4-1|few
ASSQGLLGAGDRVYVDTQY
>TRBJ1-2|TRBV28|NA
ASSLPGGPLYGYT
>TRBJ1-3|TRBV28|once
ASSFRFRGPLGNTIY
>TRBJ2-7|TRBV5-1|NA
ASSLAPSGSTSSYEQY
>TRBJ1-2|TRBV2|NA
ASSEREEDYGYT
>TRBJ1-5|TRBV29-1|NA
SVGSGFVGQPQH
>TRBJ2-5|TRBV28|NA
ASSLEVTQY
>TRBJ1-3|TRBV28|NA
ASSSPATGINTIY
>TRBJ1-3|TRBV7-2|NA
ASSLDRVDTIY
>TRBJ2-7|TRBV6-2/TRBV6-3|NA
ASSYSRASGTYEQY
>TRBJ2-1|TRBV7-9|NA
ASSLARTSWDNEQF
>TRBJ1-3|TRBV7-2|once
ASSFGESSGNTIY
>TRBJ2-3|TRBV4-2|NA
ASSQGRDSYTDTQY
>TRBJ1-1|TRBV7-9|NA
ASSHPITGGGTEAF
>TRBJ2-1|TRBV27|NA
ASSRRGTSNEQF
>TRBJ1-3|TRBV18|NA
ASSPLEGGNTIY